The next 9 T cell receptor beta chains were all read from a single sample in a study of cytomegalovirus exposure and HLA in healthy donors. The PCR used 60 Vbeta and 13 Jbeta primers. TCRdb's table, derived via immunoSEQ multiplex PCR, lists solely in-frame clones and lacks some. The repertoire includes approximately 100,000 clones, roughly 84% of them detected once, and more than 1% sits in the top ten. Source material: PBMCs. These receptors were collected from a woman aged 18-29 years in good health and CMV-seronegative.

The gene calls are TRBV6-5 and TRBJ1-6; no firm D call. There are 14 residues in the CDR3. Per the germline V gene, CDR1 is MNHEY and CDR2 is SVGAGI. V was shortened by 2 bases and J by 7 bases, with 9 bases between the two germline ends. The CDR3 DNA sequence: TGTGCCAGCAGTTACCACCAGGCAAATTCACCCCTCCACTTT. This sequence encodes CASSYHQANSPLHF.

V usage is TRBV4-1 and J usage is TRBJ2-5; D is undetermined. TRBJ2-7 matches the DNA end more closely, so the J call is doubtful. Germline CDR1 reads MGHRA; CDR2 reads YSYEKL. The CDR3 has 16 residues. For the CDR3, the DNA is TGCGCCAGCAGCCAAGAATCGTCCCCAAAAGACTACGAGCAGTACTTC. As protein: CASSQESSPKDYEQYF.

The chain has TRBV7-9 and TRBJ1-1; D remains ambiguous. The CDR3 runs to 13 residues. Germline CDR1 is SEHNR and CDR2 is FQNEAQ (reference sequence). Between the trimmed V and J ends, which lost 6 bases and 8 bases, there was a span of 16 bases. The CDR3 coding sequence is TGTGCCAGCAGTCCAAAGCCGGGGATAGAAGCTTTCTTT. Its translation is CASSPKPGIEAFF.

This chain links TRBV5-1 with TRBJ2-1; TRBD2 aligns across 14 bases. This CDR3 contains 17 residues. V was pared by 2 bases and J by 7 bases, with 8 bases of the junction left unmatched. The germline CDR1 and CDR2 sequences are SGHRS and YFSETQ. In nucleotides, the CDR3 is TGCGCCAGCAGCTTTACGACTAGCGGGAGGGCCTTGAATGAGCAGTTCTTC. This sequence encodes CASSFTTSGRALNEQFF. The entire variable domain, with the rest obtained from reference TRBV5-1 and TRBJ2-1, is as follows: KAGVTQTPRYLIKTRGQQVTLSCSPISGHRSVSWYQQTPGQGLQFLFEYFSETQRNKGNFPGRFSGRQFSNSRSEMNVSTLELGDSALYLCASSFTTSGRALNEQFFGPGTRLTVL.

This clone was picked up a small number of times. The chain uses TRBV5-6 and TRBJ1-1; the match to TRBD1 covers 7 bases. This CDR3 spans 16 amino acids. With V trimmed by 1 base and J by 1 base, 7 bases remained unmatched. The germline CDR1 and CDR2 sequences are SGHDT and YYEEEE. CDR3 nucleotides: TGTGCCAGCAGCTTGCCCGTAGGGACAGCGAACACTGAAGCTTTCTTT. The encoded protein is CASSLPVGTANTEAFF.

The CDR3 coding sequence is TGTGCCAGCAGCCTCCGAGATAGCAATCAGCCCCAGCATTTT. This gives the protein CASSLRDSNQPQHF. V is TRBV6-5 and J is TRBJ1-5; D gene ambiguous. CDR3 length: 14 residues. From germline, CDR1 is MNHEY and CDR2 SVGAGI. The ends were cut back, 6 bases at V and 0 bases at J, with 9 bases in the middle.

The rearrangement links TRBV7-8 to TRBJ2-1; D possibly corresponds to TRBD1 (5 bases). This CDR3 spans 14 amino acids. Looked up from germline, CDR1 is SGHVS and CDR2 is FQNEAQ. The V end was cut by 5 bases, the J end by 4 bases, with 12 bases between. CDR3 loop: CASSPWGDYNEQFF. CDR3 in DNA: TGTGCCAGCAGCCCCTGGGGCGATTACAATGAGCAGTTCTTC.

The chain couples TRBV4-1 to TRBJ2-1; 10 positions agree with TRBD2. The V and J ends lost 8 bases and 7 bases, in that order; junction bases with no gene match: 11. The germline CDR1 and CDR2 sequences are MGHRA and YSYEKL. The CDR3 runs 15 residues. CDR3 residues: CASGRGLAGDNEQFF. The CDR3 coding sequence is TGCGCCAGCGGGAGAGGGCTAGCGGGAGATAATGAGCAGTTCTTC.

This clone was detected a few times. The V and J genes are TRBV6-6 and TRBJ1-3; D call uncertain. Germline V gene data show CDR1 as MNHNY and CDR2 as SVGAGI (reference sequence). V gave up 0 bases and J gave up 4 bases, with 10 bases separating them. The CDR3 contains 15 residues. CDR3 loop: CASSYSSGNGNTIYF. In nucleotides, the CDR3 is TGTGCCAGCAGTTACTCATCGGGGAACGGAAACACCATATATTTT.